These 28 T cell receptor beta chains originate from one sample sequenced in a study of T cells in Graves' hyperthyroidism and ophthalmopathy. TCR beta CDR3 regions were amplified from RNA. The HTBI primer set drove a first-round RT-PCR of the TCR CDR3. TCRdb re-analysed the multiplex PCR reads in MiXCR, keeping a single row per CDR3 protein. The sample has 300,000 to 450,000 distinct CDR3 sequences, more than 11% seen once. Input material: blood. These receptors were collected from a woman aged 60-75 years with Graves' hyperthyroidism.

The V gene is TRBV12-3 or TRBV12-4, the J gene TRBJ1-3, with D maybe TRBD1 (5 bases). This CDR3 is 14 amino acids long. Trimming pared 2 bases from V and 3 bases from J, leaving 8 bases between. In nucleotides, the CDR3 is TGTGCCAGCAGTTTACCAGGGAATGGAAACACCATATATTTT. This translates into CASSLPGNGNTIYF.

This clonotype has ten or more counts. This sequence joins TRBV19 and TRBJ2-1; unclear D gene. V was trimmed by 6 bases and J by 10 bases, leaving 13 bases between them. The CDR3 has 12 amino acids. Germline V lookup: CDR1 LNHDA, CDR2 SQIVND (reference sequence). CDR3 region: CASSLSTREQFF. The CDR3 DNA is TGTGCCAGTAGCCTTTCTACAAGGGAGCAGTTCTTC.

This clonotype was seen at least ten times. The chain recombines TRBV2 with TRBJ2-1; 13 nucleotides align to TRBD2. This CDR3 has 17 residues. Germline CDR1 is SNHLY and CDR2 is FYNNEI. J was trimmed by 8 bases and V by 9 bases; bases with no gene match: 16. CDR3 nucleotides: TGTGCCAGGGCGGCCCGTGTAGGACTAGCGGGAGTGGATGAGCAGTTCTTC. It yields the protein CARAARVGLAGVDEQFF.

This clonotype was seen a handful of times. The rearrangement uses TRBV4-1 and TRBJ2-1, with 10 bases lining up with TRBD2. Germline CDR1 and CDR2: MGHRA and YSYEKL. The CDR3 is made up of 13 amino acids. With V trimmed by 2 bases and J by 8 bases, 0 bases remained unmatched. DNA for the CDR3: TGCGCCAGCAGCCAACTAGCGGGAGATGAGCAGTTCTTC. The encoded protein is CASSQLAGDEQFF.

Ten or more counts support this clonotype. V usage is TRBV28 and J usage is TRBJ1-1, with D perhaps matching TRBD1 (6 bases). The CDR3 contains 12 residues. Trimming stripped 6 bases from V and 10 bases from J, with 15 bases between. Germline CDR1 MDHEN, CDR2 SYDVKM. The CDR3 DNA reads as TGTGCCAGCAGCCCTGCCGGGACATCAGCTTTCTTT. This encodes CASSPAGTSAFF.

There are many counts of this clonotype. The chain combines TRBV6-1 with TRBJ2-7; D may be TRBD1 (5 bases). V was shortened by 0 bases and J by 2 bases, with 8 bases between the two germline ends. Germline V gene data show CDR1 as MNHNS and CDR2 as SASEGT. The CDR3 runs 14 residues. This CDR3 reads CASSEARATYEQYF. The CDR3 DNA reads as TGTGCCAGCAGTGAAGCCAGGGCGACCTACGAGCAGTACTTC.

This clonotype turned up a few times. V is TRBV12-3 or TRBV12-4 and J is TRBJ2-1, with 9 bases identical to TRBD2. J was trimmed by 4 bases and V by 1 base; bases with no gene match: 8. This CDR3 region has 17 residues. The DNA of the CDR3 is TGTGCCAGCAGTTTAGGGTCGGGCGCGGGAGGGTACAATGAGCAGTTCTTC. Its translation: CASSLGSGAGGYNEQFF.

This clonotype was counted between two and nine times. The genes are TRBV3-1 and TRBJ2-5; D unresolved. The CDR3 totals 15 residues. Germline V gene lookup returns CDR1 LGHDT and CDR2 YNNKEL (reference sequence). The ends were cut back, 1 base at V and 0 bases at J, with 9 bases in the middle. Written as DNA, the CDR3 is TGTGCCAGCAGCCAAGGCGTTGGGTACCAAGAGACCCAGTACTTC. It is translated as CASSQGVGYQETQYF.

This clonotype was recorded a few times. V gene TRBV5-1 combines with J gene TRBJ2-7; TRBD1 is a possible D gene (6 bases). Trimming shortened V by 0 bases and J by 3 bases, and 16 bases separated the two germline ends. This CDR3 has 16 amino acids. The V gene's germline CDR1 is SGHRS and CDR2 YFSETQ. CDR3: CASSLERGGDIYEQYF. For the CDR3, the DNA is TGCGCCAGCAGCTTGGAGAGGGGTGGGGACATCTACGAGCAGTACTTC.

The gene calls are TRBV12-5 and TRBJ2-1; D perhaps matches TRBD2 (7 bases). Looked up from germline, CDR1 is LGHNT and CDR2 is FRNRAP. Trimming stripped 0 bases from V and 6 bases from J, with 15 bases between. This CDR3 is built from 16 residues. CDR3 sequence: CASGLVQGGDVNEQFF. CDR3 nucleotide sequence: TGTGCTAGTGGTTTGGTACAGGGAGGGGATGTCAATGAGCAGTTCTTC.

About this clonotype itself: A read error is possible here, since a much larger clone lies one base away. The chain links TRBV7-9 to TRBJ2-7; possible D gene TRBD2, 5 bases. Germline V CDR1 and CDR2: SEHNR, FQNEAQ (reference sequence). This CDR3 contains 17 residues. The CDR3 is CAGSLAFGSVPSYEQYF. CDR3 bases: TGTGCCGGCAGCTTAGCCTTTGGGAGCGTACCTTCCTACGAGCAGTACTTC.

CDR3 coding DNA: TGTGCCAGCAGTCCCTCGGGTAGCGGGGCGATCGGGACAGATACGCAGTATTTT. This sequence encodes CASSPSGSGAIGTDTQYF. This chain joins TRBV28 and TRBJ2-3; 8 bases fit TRBD2. With 5 bases clipped from V and 3 bases from J, the junction kept 16 bases outside the gene matches. The CDR3 has 18 amino acids. Germline assignment: CDR1 MDHEN and CDR2 SYDVKM.

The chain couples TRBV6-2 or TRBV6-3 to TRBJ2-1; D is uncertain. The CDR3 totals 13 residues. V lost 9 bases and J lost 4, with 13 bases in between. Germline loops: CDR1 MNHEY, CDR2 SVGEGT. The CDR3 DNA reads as TGTGCCAGTAAGATGAGCAGATACAATGAGCAGTTCTTC. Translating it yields CASKMSRYNEQFF.

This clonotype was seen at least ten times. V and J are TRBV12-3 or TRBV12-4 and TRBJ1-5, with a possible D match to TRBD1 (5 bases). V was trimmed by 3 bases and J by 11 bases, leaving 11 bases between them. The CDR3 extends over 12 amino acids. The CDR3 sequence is CASSFQGTAQHF. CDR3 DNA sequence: TGTGCCAGCAGTTTCCAGGGAACAGCCCAGCATTTT.

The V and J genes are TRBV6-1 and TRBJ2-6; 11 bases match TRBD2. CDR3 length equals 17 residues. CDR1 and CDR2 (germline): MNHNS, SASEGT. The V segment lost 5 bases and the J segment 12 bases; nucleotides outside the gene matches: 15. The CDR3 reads CASSRPGLAVPPLVLTF. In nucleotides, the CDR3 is TGTGCCAGCAGTCGGCCGGGACTAGCGGTGCCTCCACTCGTCCTGACTTTC.

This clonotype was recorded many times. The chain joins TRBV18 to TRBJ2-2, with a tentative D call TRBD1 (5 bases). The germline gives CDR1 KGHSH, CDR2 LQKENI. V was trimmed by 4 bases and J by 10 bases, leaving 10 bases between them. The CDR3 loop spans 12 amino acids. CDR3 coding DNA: TGTGCCAGCTCACTACCAGGGATGGAGCTGTTTTTT. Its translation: CASSLPGMELFF.

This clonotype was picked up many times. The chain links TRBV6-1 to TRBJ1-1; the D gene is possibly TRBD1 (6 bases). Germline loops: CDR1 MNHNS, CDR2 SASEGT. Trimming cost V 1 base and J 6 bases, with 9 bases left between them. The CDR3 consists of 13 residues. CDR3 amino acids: CASSEGRGSEAFF. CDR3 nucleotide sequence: TGTGCCAGCAGTGAAGGGAGGGGGTCTGAAGCTTTCTTT.

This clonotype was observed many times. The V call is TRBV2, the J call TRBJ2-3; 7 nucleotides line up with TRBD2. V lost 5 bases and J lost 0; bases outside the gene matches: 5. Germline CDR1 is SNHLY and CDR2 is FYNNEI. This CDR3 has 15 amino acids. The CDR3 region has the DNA TGTGCCAGCAGTCGGGATAGCGGGAGCACAGATACGCAGTATTTT. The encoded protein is CASSRDSGSTDTQYF. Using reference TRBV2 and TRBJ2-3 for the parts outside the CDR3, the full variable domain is EPEVTQTPSHQVTQMGQEVILRCVPISNHLYFYWYRQILGQKVEFLVSFYNNEISEKSEIFDDQFSVERPDGSNFTLKIRSTKLEDSAMYFCASSRDSGSTDTQYFGPGTRLTVL.

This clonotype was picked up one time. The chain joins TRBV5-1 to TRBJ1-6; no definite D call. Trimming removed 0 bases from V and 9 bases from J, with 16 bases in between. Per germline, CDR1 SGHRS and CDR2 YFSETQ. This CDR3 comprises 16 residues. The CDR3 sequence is CASSLARMGFGSPLHF. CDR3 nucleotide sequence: TGCGCCAGCAGCTTGGCTAGAATGGGGTTTGGTTCACCCCTCCACTTT. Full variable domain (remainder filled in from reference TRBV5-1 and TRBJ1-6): KAGVTQTPRYLIKTRGQQVTLSCSPISGHRSVSWYQQTPGQGLQFLFEYFSETQRNKGNFPGRFSGRQFSNSRSEMNVSTLELGDSALYLCASSLARMGFGSPLHFGNGTRLTVT.

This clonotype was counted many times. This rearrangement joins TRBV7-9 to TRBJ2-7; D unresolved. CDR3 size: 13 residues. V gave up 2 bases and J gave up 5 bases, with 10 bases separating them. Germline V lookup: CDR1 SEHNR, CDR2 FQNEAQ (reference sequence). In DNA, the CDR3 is TGTGCCAGCAGCTTAATGGCCGGAGACGAGCAGTACTTC. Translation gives CASSLMAGDEQYF.

The CDR3 loop reads CASRVWGYEVGGELFF. In nucleotides, the CDR3 is TGTGCCAGCAGGGTCTGGGGGTATGAGGTTGGCGGGGAGCTGTTTTTT. The chain is built from TRBV13 and TRBJ2-2; D might be TRBD1 or TRBD2, each matching 5 bases. This CDR3 is built from 16 residues. V shed 6 bases and J shed 7 bases, with 21 bases lying between them. CDR1 and CDR2 from the germline V gene are PRHDT and FYEKMQ (reference sequence).

The CDR3 DNA is TGTGCCAGCAGTTACTCCCCATTCCGGGGACCCAATCAGCCCCAGCATTTT. Translation gives CASSYSPFRGPNQPQHF. The V call is TRBV6-2 or TRBV6-3, the J call TRBJ1-5; D may be TRBD1 (5 bases). This CDR3 region has 17 residues. CDR1 MNHEY and CDR2 SVGEGT come from the germline V gene. V was shortened by 0 bases and J by 3 bases, with 15 bases between the two germline ends.

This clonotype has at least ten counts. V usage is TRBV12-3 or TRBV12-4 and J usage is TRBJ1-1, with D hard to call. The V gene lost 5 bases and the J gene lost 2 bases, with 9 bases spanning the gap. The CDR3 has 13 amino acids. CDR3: CASSPNLNTEAFF. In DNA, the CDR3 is TGTGCCAGCAGTCCTAATCTAAACACTGAAGCTTTCTTT.

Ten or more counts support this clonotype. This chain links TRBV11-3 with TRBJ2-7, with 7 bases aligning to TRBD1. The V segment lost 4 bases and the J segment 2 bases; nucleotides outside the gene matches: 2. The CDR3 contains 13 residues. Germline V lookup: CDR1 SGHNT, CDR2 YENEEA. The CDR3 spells CASSSQGTYEQYF. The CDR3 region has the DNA TGTGCCAGCAGCTCACAGGGGACCTACGAGCAGTACTTC.

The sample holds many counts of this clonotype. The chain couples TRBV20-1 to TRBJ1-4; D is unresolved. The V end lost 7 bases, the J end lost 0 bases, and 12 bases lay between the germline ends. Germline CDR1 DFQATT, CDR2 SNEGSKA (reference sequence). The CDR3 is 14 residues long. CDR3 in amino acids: CSVSPGATNEKLFF. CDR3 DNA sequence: TGCAGTGTTAGTCCGGGTGCAACTAATGAAAAACTGTTTTTT.

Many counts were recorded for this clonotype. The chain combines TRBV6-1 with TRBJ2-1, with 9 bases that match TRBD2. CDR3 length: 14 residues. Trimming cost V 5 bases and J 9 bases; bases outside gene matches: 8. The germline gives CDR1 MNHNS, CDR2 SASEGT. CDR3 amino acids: CASSFPGLAAEQFF. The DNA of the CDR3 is TGTGCCAGCAGTTTTCCGGGACTAGCTGCTGAGCAGTTCTTC.

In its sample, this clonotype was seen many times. The CDR3 DNA sequence: TGTGCCAGCTCACGGTCTAACTATGGCTACACCTTC. Protein: CASSRSNYGYTF. V gene TRBV18 combines with J gene TRBJ1-2; D is ambiguous. From germline, CDR1 is KGHSH and CDR2 LQKENI. The CDR3 contains 12 residues. The V end lost 4 bases, the J end lost 0 bases, and 3 bases lay between the germline ends.

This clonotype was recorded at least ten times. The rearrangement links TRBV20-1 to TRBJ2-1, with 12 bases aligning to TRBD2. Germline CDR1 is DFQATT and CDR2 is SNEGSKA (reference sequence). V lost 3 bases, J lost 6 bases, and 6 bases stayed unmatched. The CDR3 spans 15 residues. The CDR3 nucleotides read TGCAGTGCTAGCTCTAGCGGGAGGGGCGCCAATGAGCAGTTCTTC. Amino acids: CSASSSGRGANEQFF.